This T cell receptor (beta chain) was retrieved from a study of cytotoxic CD8 clonotypes in ibrutinib-treated CLL. For this clone: What it binds is unknown.

Study findings and constraints: Public clonotypes, rarely seen, contracted or held steady on treatment.

The V and J ends lost 1 base and 2 bases, in that order; junction bases with no gene match: 5. Per germline, CDR1 SGHDT and CDR2 YYEEEE. The CDR3 sequence is 16 residues long. The repertoire was sequenced with immunoSEQ multiplex PCR; TCRdb's copy has only in-frame clones and lacks some. Of roughly 29,000 clones in the sample, about 75% are singletons; the top ten hold around 50%. The chain links TRBV5-6 to TRBJ1-3, with 8 bases lining up with TRBD1. The sample consisted of PBMCs, taken after 36 months of ibrutinib treatment. The receptor's source is a human donor with chronic lymphocytic leukemia. CDR3: CASSLLSGGPGNTIYF. The DNA of the CDR3 is TGTGCCAGCAGCTTGCTTTCAGGGGGCCCTGGAAACACCATATATTTT.